Listed here is a single T cell receptor (beta chain). These data are taken from a study of blood T cell repertoires in COVID-19. Study context: The United States, Italy and Spain were the sources of the acute and convalescent COVID-19 samples. Sources were T cells, B-cell-depleted T cells, or PBMCs; the material itself was cDNA or gDNA.

Original methodology: Estimation of nucleated cell counts relied on the amplification of reference gene primers. Using immunoSEQ multiplex PCR, the repertoire was profiled, and TCRdb retains in-frame clones only, with some absent. V and J calls and clone size are given by that table; D and trimming were obtained from the DNA. The top ten hold around 8.1% of the sample, which has over 150,000 clones, 70% to 80% seen once. Trimming pared 0 bases from V and 3 bases from J, leaving 10 bases between. Germline V lookup: CDR1 SGDLS, CDR2 YYNGEE. The CDR3 loop spans 15 amino acids. Sequencing was done on a sample of peripheral blood. This TCR was sampled from a man aged 55-75 years with acute or convalescent COVID-19. The rearrangement joins TRBV9 to TRBJ1-3, with D tentatively TRBD1 (6 bases). CDR3 sequence reads: CASSVGRGNGNTIYF. For the CDR3, the DNA is TGTGCCAGCAGCGTAGGCAGGGGTAATGGAAACACCATATATTTT.